A single sample gave rise to the 6 T cell receptor beta chains below, sequenced in a study of early T cells in non-severe SARS-CoV-2 infection. Each CDR3 protein is one row after TCRdb ran MiXCR on the 5' RACE reads. The sample carries around 32,000 distinct CDR3 sequences, 5.7% recorded once. Sequencing input: whole blood. The receptors shown here come from an adult who was a healthcare worker with PCR-confirmed SARS-CoV-2 infection or an uninfected control (not recorded which).

This clonotype occurred many times. The chain joins TRBV6-2 or TRBV6-3 to TRBJ2-7; no reliable D call. Germline values: CDR1 MNHEY, CDR2 SVGEGT. V was pared by 6 bases and J by 5 bases, with 20 bases between. The CDR3 length is 15 residues. CDR3 DNA sequence: TGTGCCAGCAGGCAGCCGGCGAGCTTGCTCCACGAGCAGTACTTC. Its protein is CASRQPASLLHEQYF.

This clonotype has a count of ten or more. A junction boundary mismatches the germline segment, possibly from a read error. This sequence joins TRBV29-1 and TRBJ1-1; 8 positions agree with TRBD1. Germline-derived CDR1 and CDR2 are SQVTM and ANQGSEA. CDR3 length: 10 amino acids. CDR3 coding DNA: TGCAGCGGCTGGGCCAGGGGGCAAGTCTTT. It translates to CSGWARGQVF.

V and J are TRBV2 and TRBJ2-1, with TRBD2 matching 7 bases. The germline V gene has CDR1 SNHLY and CDR2 FYNNEI. The CDR3 contains 15 residues. V was clipped by 10 bases and J by 0 bases; unmatched bases: 9. CDR3 DNA: TGTGCCACTCACGGGCGGGGGAGCTCCTACAATGAGCAGTTCTTC. Translating gives CATHGRGSSYNEQFF.

This clonotype was detected ten times or more. This chain uses TRBV7-2 with TRBJ2-3, with 11 bases that match TRBD2. CDR1 and CDR2 from the germline V gene are SGHTA and FQGNSA. V lost 5 bases, J lost 1 base, and 5 bases stayed unmatched. The CDR3 has 16 residues. The CDR3 DNA sequence: TGTGCCAGCAGCCACGGTAGCGGGGGGGGCACAGATACGCAGTATTTT. Protein: CASSHGSGGGTDTQYF. The entire variable domain, with the rest obtained from reference TRBV7-2 and TRBJ2-3, is as follows: GAGVSQSPSNKVTEKGKDVELRCDPISGHTALYWYRQSLGQGLEFLIYFQGNSAPDKSGLPSDRFSAERTGGSVSTLTIQRTQQEDSAVYLCASSHGSGGGTDTQYFGPGTRLTVL.

In its sample, this clonotype is medium-sized. Here the CDR3 reads CSVEVVHEDRGLVSNQPQHF. Written as DNA, the CDR3 is TGCAGCGTTGAAGTCGTTCACGAAGACAGGGGGCTGGTGAGCAATCAGCCCCAGCATTTT. The V and J genes are TRBV29-1 and TRBJ1-5; the match to TRBD1 covers 10 bases. V shed 1 base, J shed 1 base, and the junction held 16 bases outside the gene matches. The CDR3 sequence is 20 residues long. Per the germline V gene, CDR1 is SQVTM and CDR2 is ANQGSEA.

This clonotype was seen only a few times. The J gene is TRBJ2-7, the V gene TRBV7-2; TRBD1 aligns across 9 bases. The CDR3 length is 16 residues. V lost 8 bases, J lost 3 bases, and 14 bases stayed unmatched. Germline CDR1 is SGHTA and CDR2 is FQGNSA. Here the CDR3 DNA reads TGTGCCAGCTCTACAGCTCCCGCGGGACAGGGCTACGAGCAGTACTTC. Translated, it gives CASSTAPAGQGYEQYF.